A single sample is the source of the 2 T cell receptor beta chains below, sequenced in a study of blood T cells in healthy people across ages (dated by TCRdb to about 2015). The library was produced with 5' RACE. The listed sequencing device is Illumina HiSeq 2500. A second PCR of 7 to 11 cycles was run with a J-beta primer mix and a sample-barcoded 5' primer. TCRdb reprocessing: public reads trimmed at Q25 with fastp, clones called with MiXCR, in-frame beta chains kept. Rows merge per CDR3 protein into single entries with the most common DNA and genes. The sample contains approximately 1.5 million distinct CDR3 sequences, under 55% of them found a single time. The top ten constitute 4% of the sample. The sample consisted of blood. The source is a woman between 18 and 30 years old in good health.

This clonotype came up a few times. The chain joins TRBV15 to TRBJ2-2; 8 bases match TRBD2. V lost 2 bases and J lost 3; bases outside the gene matches: 14. Germline values: CDR1 LNHNV, CDR2 YYDKDF (reference sequence). The CDR3 is 19 residues long. CDR3 DNA: TGTGCCACCAGCAGACCATATCGGAGCGGGGGTAGGCACACCGGGGAGCTGTTTTTT. Residues: CATSRPYRSGGRHTGELFF.

V is TRBV12-3 or TRBV12-4 and J is TRBJ2-3, with TRBD1 as a possible D gene (7 bases). Trimming cost V 5 bases and J 3 bases, with 18 bases left between them. The CDR3 loop spans 16 amino acids. DNA for the CDR3: TGTGCCAGCAGTCTCCGAGAGACAGGGAGGACAGATACGCAGTATTTT. Amino acids: CASSLRETGRTDTQYF.